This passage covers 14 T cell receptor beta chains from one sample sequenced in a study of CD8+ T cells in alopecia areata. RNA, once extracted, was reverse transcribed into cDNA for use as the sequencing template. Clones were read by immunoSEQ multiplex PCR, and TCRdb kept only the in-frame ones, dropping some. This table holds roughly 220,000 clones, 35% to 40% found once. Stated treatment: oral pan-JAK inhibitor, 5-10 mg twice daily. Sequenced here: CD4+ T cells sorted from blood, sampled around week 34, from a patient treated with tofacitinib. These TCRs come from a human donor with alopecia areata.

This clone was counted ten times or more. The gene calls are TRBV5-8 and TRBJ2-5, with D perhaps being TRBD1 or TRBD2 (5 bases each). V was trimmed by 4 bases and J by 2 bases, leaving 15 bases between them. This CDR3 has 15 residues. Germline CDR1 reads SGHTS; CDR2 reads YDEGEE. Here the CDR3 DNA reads TGTGCCAGCAGCCAGGGACGCCTTCAACAAGAGACCCAGTACTTC. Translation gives CASSQGRLQQETQYF.

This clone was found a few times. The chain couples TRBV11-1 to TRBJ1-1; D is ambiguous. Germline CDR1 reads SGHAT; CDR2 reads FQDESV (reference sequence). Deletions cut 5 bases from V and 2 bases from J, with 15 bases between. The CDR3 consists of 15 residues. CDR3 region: CASSTRTESNTEAFF. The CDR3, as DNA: TGTGCCAGCAGCACCCGGACGGAATCAAACACTGAAGCTTTCTTT.

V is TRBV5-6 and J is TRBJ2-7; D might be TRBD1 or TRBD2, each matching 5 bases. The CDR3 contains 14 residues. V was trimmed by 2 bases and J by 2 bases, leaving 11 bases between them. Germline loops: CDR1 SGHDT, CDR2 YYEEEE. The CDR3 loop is CASSFRGTTYEQYF. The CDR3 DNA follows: TGTGCCAGCAGCTTTCGGGGCACTACCTACGAGCAGTACTTC.

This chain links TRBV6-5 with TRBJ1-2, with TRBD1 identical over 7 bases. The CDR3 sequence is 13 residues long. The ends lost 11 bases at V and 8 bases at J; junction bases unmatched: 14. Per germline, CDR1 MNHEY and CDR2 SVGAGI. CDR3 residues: CAGLEPTGQGYTF. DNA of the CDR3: TGTGCCGGATTGGAACCGACGGGACAGGGCTACACCTTC.

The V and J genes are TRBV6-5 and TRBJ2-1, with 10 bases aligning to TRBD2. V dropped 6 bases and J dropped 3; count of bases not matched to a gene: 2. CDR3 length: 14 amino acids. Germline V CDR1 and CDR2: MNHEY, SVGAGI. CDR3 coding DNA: TGTGCCAGCAGAGTAGCGGGAGGCTACAATGAGCAGTTCTTC. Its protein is CASRVAGGYNEQFF.

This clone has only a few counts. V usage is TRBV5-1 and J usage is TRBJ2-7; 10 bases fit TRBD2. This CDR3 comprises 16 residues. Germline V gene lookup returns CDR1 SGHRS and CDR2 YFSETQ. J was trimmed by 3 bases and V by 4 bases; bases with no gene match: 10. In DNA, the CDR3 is TGCGCCAGCAGCCGAGACGGGACTAGCGTCGGCTACGAGCAGTACTTC. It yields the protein CASSRDGTSVGYEQYF.

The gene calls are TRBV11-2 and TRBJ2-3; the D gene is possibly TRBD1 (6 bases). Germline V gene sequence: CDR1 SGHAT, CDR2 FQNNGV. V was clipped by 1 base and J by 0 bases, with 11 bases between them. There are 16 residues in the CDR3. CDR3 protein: CASSLARGPSTDTQYF. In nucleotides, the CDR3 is TGTGCCAGCAGCTTAGCCAGGGGACCCAGCACAGATACGCAGTATTTT.

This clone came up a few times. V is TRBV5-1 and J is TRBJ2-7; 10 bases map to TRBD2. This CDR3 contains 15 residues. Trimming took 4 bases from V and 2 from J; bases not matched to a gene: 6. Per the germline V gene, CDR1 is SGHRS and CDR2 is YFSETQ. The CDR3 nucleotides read TGCGCCAGCAGCCTTAGCGGGGGGCCCGCCTACGAGCAGTACTTC. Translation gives CASSLSGGPAYEQYF.

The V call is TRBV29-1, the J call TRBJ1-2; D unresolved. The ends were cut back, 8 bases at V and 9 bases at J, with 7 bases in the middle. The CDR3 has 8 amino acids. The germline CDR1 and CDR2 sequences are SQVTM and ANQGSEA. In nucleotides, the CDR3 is TGCAGCCATGAGAGCTACACCTTC. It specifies CSHESYTF.

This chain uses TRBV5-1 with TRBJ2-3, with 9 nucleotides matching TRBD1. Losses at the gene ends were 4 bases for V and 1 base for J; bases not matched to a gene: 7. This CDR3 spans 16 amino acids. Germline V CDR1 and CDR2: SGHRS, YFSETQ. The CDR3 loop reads CASSVTGGWGTDTQYF. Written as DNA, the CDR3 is TGCGCCAGCAGCGTCACAGGGGGCTGGGGCACAGATACGCAGTATTTT.

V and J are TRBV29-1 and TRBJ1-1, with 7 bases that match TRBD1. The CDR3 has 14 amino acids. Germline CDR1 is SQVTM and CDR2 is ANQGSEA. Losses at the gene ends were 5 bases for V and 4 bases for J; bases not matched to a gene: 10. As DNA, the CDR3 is TGCAGCGTTTCGAGACAGGGAAGAGGCACTGAAGCTTTCTTT. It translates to CSVSRQGRGTEAFF. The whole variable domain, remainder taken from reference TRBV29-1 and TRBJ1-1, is SAVISQKPSRDICQRGTSLTIQCQVDSQVTMMFWYRQQPGQSLTLIATANQGSEATYESGFVIDKFPISRPNLTFSTLTVSNMSPEDSSIYLCSVSRQGRGTEAFFGQGTRLTVV.

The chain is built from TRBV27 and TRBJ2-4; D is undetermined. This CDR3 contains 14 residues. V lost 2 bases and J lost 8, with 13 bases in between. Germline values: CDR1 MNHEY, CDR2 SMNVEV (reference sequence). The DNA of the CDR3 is TGTGCCAGCAGTTTAGCTGGGATGTTAGACATTCAGTACTTC. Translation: CASSLAGMLDIQYF.

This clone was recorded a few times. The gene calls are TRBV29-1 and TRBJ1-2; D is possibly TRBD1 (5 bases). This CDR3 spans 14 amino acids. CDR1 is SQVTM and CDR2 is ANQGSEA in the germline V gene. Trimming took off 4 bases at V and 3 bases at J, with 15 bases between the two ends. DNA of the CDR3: TGCAGCGTTGGGTCCGGGACTGGGGACTATGGCTACACCTTC. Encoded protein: CSVGSGTGDYGYTF.

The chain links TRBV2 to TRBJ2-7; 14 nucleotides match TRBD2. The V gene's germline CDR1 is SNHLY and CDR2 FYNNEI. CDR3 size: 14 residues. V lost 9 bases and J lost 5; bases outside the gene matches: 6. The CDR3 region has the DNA TGTGCCAGTGGGACTAGCGGGAGAACCAACGAGCAGTACTTC. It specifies CASGTSGRTNEQYF. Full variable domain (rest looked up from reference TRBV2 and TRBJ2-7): EPEVTQTPSHQVTQMGQEVILRCVPISNHLYFYWYRQILGQKVEFLVSFYNNEISEKSEIFDDQFSVERPDGSNFTLKIRSTKLEDSAMYFCASGTSGRTNEQYFGPGTRLTVT.